These 8 T cell receptor beta chains originate from one sample sequenced in a study of T-cell memory formation after mild COVID-19 (dated by TCRdb to about 2021). Preparation of the library involved 5' RACE. Sequencing used an Illumina NovaSeq 6000. TCRdb passed the public sequencing reads through fastp at Q25 and MiXCR, retaining productive beta sequences. Here each entry gathers all rows of one CDR3 protein and keeps the most common genes and DNA. This sample holds fewer than 400,000 distinct CDR3 sequences; approximately 15% were observed only once. The top ten constitute roughly 21% of the sample. The specimen sequenced was PBMCs or a T cell subset sorted from them (not recorded which). These receptor sequences come from a young man who had mild COVID-19 (a few samples of this study predate the infection). The sample titles of this study are shuffled in the database, so cell type and time point are left out; the donor was told from shared clones.

This chain connects TRBV24-1 to TRBJ2-1; 12 bases match TRBD2. The germline V gene encodes CDR1 KGHDR and CDR2 SFDVKD. J lost 8 bases, V lost 8 bases, and 3 bases had no gene match. The CDR3 covers 13 residues. CDR3 residues: CATKLAGGDEQFF. The DNA of the CDR3 is TGTGCCACCAAGCTAGCGGGGGGGGATGAGCAGTTCTTC.

This clonotype was recorded only once. The chain combines TRBV20-1 with TRBJ1-5; D remains unclear. The CDR3 is 12 amino acids. The V gene's germline CDR1 is DFQATT and CDR2 SNEGSKA (reference sequence). Trimming removed 4 bases at V and 0 bases at J, with 4 bases between. CDR3 residues: CSAKYSNQPQHF. For the CDR3, the DNA is TGCAGTGCTAAATATAGCAATCAGCCCCAGCATTTT.

This clonotype appeared a few times. The chain is built from TRBV14 and TRBJ2-7; 8 positions agree with TRBD2. The CDR3 is made up of 15 amino acids. V dropped 1 base and J dropped 5; count of bases not matched to a gene: 7. The V gene's germline CDR1 is SGHDN and CDR2 FVKESK. The CDR3 spells CASSQVVGGADEQYF. The CDR3 DNA reads TGTGCCAGCAGCCAAGTAGTCGGGGGGGCCGACGAGCAGTACTTC.

The CDR3 loop is CASSQEPTGDPKNIQYF. The CDR3 DNA reads TGCGCCAGCAGCCAAGAACCAACAGGGGACCCCAAAAACATTCAGTACTTC. V gene TRBV4-1 combines with J gene TRBJ2-4; 7 positions agree with TRBD1. Germline V gene lookup returns CDR1 MGHRA and CDR2 YSYEKL. The CDR3 is 17 amino acids. The V and J ends lost 0 bases and 2 bases, in that order; junction bases with no gene match: 7.

V and J are TRBV3-1 and TRBJ2-1; D is possibly TRBD1 (5 bases). The CDR3 has 14 amino acids. Germline lookup yields CDR1 LGHDT and CDR2 YNNKEL (reference sequence). The V end was cut by 5 bases, the J end by 2 bases, with 10 bases between. The CDR3 DNA is TGTGCCAGCAGCGCCCAGGGCGCCTACAATGAGCAGTTCTTC. Translated: CASSAQGAYNEQFF.

This clonotype showed up just a few times. V gene TRBV7-9 combines with J gene TRBJ2-2; D gene unclear. CDR3 length: 13 amino acids. The V and J ends lost 4 bases and 5 bases respectively, with 8 bases between them. The germline CDR1 and CDR2 sequences are SEHNR and FQNEAQ (reference sequence). CDR3 in amino acids: CASSSYITGELFF. The CDR3 nucleotides are TGTGCCAGCAGCTCATATATTACCGGGGAGCTGTTTTTT.

The gene calls are TRBV5-4 and TRBJ1-2; D gene ambiguous. This CDR3 has 16 residues. The germline V and J ends were trimmed by 3 bases and 9 bases, with 24 bases remaining between them. Germline CDR1 and CDR2: SGHNT and YYREEE (reference sequence). CDR3 DNA: TGTGCCAGCAGCTCCAATTGGTGGAACTCAGGCTCTCGCTACACCTTC. Translating it yields CASSSNWWNSGSRYTF.

The rearrangement joins TRBV6-6 to TRBJ2-1; perhaps TRBD2 as D (7 bases). The CDR3 has 15 residues. The germline CDR1 and CDR2 sequences are MNHNY and SVGAGI (reference sequence). The germline V and J ends were trimmed by 4 bases and 3 bases, with 13 bases remaining between them. CDR3 nucleotides: TGTGCCAGCAGTTTCCCGGGGGGCCTCTACAATGAGCAGTTCTTC. Translating gives CASSFPGGLYNEQFF.